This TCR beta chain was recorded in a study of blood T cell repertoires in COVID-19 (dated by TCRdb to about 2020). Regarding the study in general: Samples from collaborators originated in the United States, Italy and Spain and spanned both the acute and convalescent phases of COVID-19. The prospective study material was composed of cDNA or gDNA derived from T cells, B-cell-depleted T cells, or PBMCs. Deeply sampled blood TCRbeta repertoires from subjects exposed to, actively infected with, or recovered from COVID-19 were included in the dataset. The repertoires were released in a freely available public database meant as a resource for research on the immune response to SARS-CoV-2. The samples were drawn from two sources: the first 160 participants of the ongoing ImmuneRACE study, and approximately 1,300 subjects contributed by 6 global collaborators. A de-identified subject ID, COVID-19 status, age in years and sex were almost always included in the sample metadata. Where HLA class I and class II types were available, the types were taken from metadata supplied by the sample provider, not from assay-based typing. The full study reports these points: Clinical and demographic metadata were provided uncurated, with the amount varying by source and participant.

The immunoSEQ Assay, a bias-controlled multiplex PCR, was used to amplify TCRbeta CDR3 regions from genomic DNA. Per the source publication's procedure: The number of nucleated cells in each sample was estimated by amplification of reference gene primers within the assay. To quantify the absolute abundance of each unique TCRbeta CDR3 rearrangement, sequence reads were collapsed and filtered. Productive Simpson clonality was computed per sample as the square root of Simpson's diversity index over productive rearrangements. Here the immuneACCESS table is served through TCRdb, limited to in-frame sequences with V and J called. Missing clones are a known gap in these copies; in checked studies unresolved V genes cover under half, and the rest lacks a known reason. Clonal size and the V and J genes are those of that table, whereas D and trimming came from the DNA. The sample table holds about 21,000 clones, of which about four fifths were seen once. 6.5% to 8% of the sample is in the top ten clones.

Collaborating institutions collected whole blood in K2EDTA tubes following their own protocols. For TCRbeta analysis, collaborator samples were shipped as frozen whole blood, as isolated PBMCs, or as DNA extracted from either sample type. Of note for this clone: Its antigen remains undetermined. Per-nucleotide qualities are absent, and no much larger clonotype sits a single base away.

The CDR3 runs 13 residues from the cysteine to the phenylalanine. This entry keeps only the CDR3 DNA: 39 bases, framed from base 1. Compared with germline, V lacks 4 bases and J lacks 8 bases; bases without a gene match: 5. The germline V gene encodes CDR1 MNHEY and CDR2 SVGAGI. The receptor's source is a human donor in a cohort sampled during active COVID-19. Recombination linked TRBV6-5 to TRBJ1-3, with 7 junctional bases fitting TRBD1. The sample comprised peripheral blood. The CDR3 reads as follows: CASSSRGLHTIYF. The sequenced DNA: TGTGCCAGCAGTTCAAGGGGGCTACACACCATATATTTT.